This entry lists 27 T cell receptor beta chains sequenced from one sample in a study of blood T cell repertoires in COVID-19. Measured with immunoSEQ multiplex PCR; TCRdb has only the in-frame clones, and not every one. This table has over 100,000 clones, roughly three quarters appearing once. What was sequenced was peripheral blood. The source is a woman aged 65 to 85 with acute or convalescent COVID-19.

This clone occurred a few times. The rearrangement joins TRBV3-1 (or the pseudogene TRBV3-2) to TRBJ2-3; the D gene is possibly TRBD2 (7 bases). The germline CDR1 and CDR2 sequences are LGHDT and YNNKEL (reference sequence). CDR3 length equals 18 residues. The ends were cut back, 0 bases at V and 6 bases at J, with 22 bases in the middle. CDR3: CASSQDLGGGPYPDTQYF. The CDR3 DNA is TGTGCCAGCAGCCAAGATTTAGGGGGGGGCCCGTATCCGGATACGCAGTATTTT.

This clone was detected once. This chain uses TRBV7-9 with TRBJ2-5; the match to TRBD1 covers 9 bases. V lost 7 bases to trimming and J lost 5 bases; unmatched junction nucleotides: 5. The CDR3 runs to 13 residues. Per germline, CDR1 SEHNR and CDR2 FQNEAQ (reference sequence). The CDR3 region is CASILGQGETQYF. The CDR3 bases are TGTGCCAGCATCCTCGGACAGGGGGAGACCCAGTACTTC.

The CDR3 bases are TGTGCCAGCTCACCGCAGGGGGCTCACACTGAAGCTTTCTTT. It encodes CASSPQGAHTEAFF. The chain has TRBV18 and TRBJ1-1; 8 positions match TRBD1. Germline V gene data show CDR1 as KGHSH and CDR2 as LQKENI. The V and J ends lost 3 bases and 3 bases, in that order; junction bases with no gene match: 3. The CDR3 runs to 14 residues.

The chain is built from TRBV10-2 and TRBJ1-1; D remains unclear. Germline V gene sequence: CDR1 WSHSY, CDR2 SAAADI. Trimming left V 4 bases short and J 3 bases short, with 6 bases between. This CDR3 comprises 12 residues. The CDR3 protein is CASSVRYTEAFF. The CDR3, as DNA: TGCGCCAGCAGTGTCAGATACACTGAAGCTTTCTTT.

CDR3 sequence: CASSSSRVVGELFF. The CDR3 bases are TGTGCCAGCAGCTCCTCCCGGGTGGTCGGGGAGCTGTTTTTT. The rearrangement uses TRBV7-6 and TRBJ2-2; no firm D call. The CDR3 has 14 residues. Germline V gene sequence: CDR1 SGHVS, CDR2 FNYEAQ. Trimming left V 4 bases short and J 7 bases short, with 13 bases between.

The chain carries TRBV28 and TRBJ2-1; 9 nucleotides line up with TRBD2. Germline loops: CDR1 MDHEN, CDR2 SYDVKM. The CDR3 extends over 15 amino acids. Losses at the gene ends were 5 bases for V and 4 bases for J; bases not matched to a gene: 6. CDR3 nucleotide sequence: TGTGCCAGCAGTCTACTAGCGGGCTTGTACAATGAGCAGTTCTTC. Translation gives CASSLLAGLYNEQFF.

This clone was detected only a few times. The chain uses TRBV2 and TRBJ2-1; the match to TRBD2 covers 9 bases. V dropped 5 bases and J dropped 6; count of bases not matched to a gene: 8. Germline V CDR1 and CDR2: SNHLY, FYNNEI. This CDR3 spans 15 amino acids. The CDR3 nucleotides are TGTGCCAGCAGTCTTAGCGGGAGCTTCGGCAATGAGCAGTTCTTC. It encodes CASSLSGSFGNEQFF.

This chain links TRBV12-3 or TRBV12-4 with TRBJ1-1, with D possibly being TRBD1 (5 bases). V was trimmed by 3 bases and J by 4 bases, leaving 9 bases between them. CDR3 length: 13 residues. CDR3 bases: TGTGCCAGCAGTTTGGGAAGGGGCACTGAAGCTTTCTTT. Protein sequence: CASSLGRGTEAFF.

This clone was detected a few times. This rearrangement joins TRBV18 to TRBJ2-5; a possible D gene is TRBD1 (6 bases). CDR1 is KGHSH, CDR2 LQKENI, per germline. This CDR3 spans 13 amino acids. V was clipped by 3 bases and J by 8 bases, with 13 bases between them. The CDR3 loop is CASSPSGTRTQYF. The CDR3 DNA reads TGTGCCAGCTCACCTTCCGGGACAAGAACCCAGTACTTC.

The sample holds a few counts of this clone. The CDR3 region is CASSPRQAATNTGELFF. As DNA, the CDR3 is TGTGCCAGCTCACCACGACAGGCGGCTACGAACACCGGGGAGCTGTTTTTT. The V gene is TRBV18, the J gene TRBJ2-2; D may be TRBD1 (6 bases). CDR1 is KGHSH and CDR2 is LQKENI in the germline V gene. V was pared by 1 base and J by 0 bases, with 12 bases between. The CDR3 covers 17 residues.

J is TRBJ2-2 and V is TRBV11-2; a weak D match, TRBD2 (5 bases). The CDR3 is 16 amino acids. V was cut by 1 base and J by 1 base, with 10 bases left in between. Per germline, CDR1 SGHAT and CDR2 FQNNGV. DNA of the CDR3: TGTGCCAGCAGCTTAGGTGTTGGGAGGAACACCGGGGAGCTGTTTTTT. Protein product: CASSLGVGRNTGELFF.

The chain links TRBV24-1 to TRBJ2-5; TRBD2 agrees at 8 bases. The CDR3 is 16 residues long. From germline, CDR1 is KGHDR and CDR2 SFDVKD. V dropped 4 bases and J dropped 5; count of bases not matched to a gene: 11. Here the CDR3 reads CATSDPGTRGRETQYF. The CDR3 coding sequence is TGTGCCACCAGTGACCCCGGGACTAGGGGACGGGAGACCCAGTACTTC.

This clone came up a few times. This rearrangement joins TRBV2 to TRBJ1-1; TRBD1 is a possible D gene (6 bases). This CDR3 contains 14 residues. V was pared by 6 bases and J by 2 bases, with 13 bases between. Germline V gene lookup returns CDR1 SNHLY and CDR2 FYNNEI. DNA for the CDR3: TGTGCCAGCAGCGTACTACAGGGTAACACTGAAGCTTTCTTT. It codes for CASSVLQGNTEAFF.

V usage is TRBV18 and J usage is TRBJ1-1, with a possible D match to TRBD1 (6 bases). Trimming removed 1 base at V and 5 bases at J, with 20 bases between. Germline V gene data show CDR1 as KGHSH and CDR2 as LQKENI. The CDR3 is 17 residues long. The CDR3 sequence is CASSPLNSHRVRTEAFF. The CDR3 DNA follows: TGTGCCAGCTCACCACTCAATTCCCACAGGGTGAGGACTGAAGCTTTCTTT. The whole variable domain, filled in from reference TRBV18 and TRBJ1-1, reads NAGVMQNPRHLVRRRGQEARLRCSPMKGHSHVYWYRQLPEEGLKFMVYLQKENIIDESGMPKERFSAEFPKEGPSILRIQQVVRGDSAAYFCASSPLNSHRVRTEAFFGQGTRLTVV.

This rearrangement joins TRBV9 to TRBJ1-1; TRBD1 might be the D (5 bases). Germline CDR1 is SGDLS and CDR2 is YYNGEE. CDR3 length equals 16 residues. V was cut by 0 bases and J by 6 bases, with 18 bases left in between. The CDR3, as DNA: TGTGCCAGCAGCGTAGAGGAGAGACACCCGGGGGCTGAAGCTTTCTTT. This codes for CASSVEERHPGAEAFF.

The CDR3 here is CSVGLNRNTEAFF. The CDR3, as DNA: TGCAGCGTTGGCCTAAATCGGAACACTGAAGCTTTCTTT. This sequence joins TRBV29-1 and TRBJ1-1; D uncertain. V was cut by 4 bases and J by 1 base, with 10 bases left in between. Germline CDR1 SQVTM, CDR2 ANQGSEA. CDR3 length: 13 amino acids.

This clone has more than one count but fewer than ten. V gene TRBV30 combines with J gene TRBJ1-4; the D gene is possibly TRBD1 (6 bases). The CDR3 extends over 13 amino acids. CDR1 and CDR2 from the germline V gene are GTSNPN and SVGIG (reference sequence). CDR3 coding DNA: TGTGCAGTACAGGGTTGGACTAATGAAAAACTGTTTTTT. Translation: CAVQGWTNEKLFF.

This clone has only a few counts. The chain links TRBV5-1 to TRBJ2-2; the D gene is possibly TRBD1 (5 bases). CDR1 and CDR2 (germline): SGHRS, YFSETQ. Trimming left V 8 bases short and J 5 bases short, with 16 bases between. The CDR3 spans 14 residues. CDR3 loop: CASNLTVLTGELFF. CDR3 DNA: TGCGCCAGTAATCTGACAGTCCTGACCGGGGAGCTGTTTTTT.

The gene calls are TRBV6-5 and TRBJ2-3, with a possible D match to TRBD2 (6 bases). CDR1 and CDR2 from the germline V gene are MNHEY and SVGAGI. CDR3 size: 16 residues. Trimming removed 4 bases at V and 6 bases at J, with 20 bases between. CDR3 amino acids: CASSSYSGLVGDTQYF. The CDR3 nucleotides read TGTGCCAGCAGTTCATACAGCGGGTTAGTCGGCGATACGCAGTATTTT.

This clone was observed a handful of times. The chain is built from TRBV9 and TRBJ1-2; maybe TRBD1 (5 bases). V dropped 2 bases and J dropped 4 bases, with 15 bases sitting between them. The CDR3 loop spans 15 amino acids. CDR1 is SGDLS and CDR2 is YYNGEE in the germline V gene. The CDR3 sequence: CASSVGGGYSYGYTF. CDR3 nucleotide sequence: TGTGCCAGCAGCGTTGGGGGAGGGTATAGCTATGGCTACACCTTC. The whole variable domain, remainder taken from reference TRBV9 and TRBJ1-2, is DSGVTQTPKHLITATGQRVTLRCSPRSGDLSVYWYQQSLDQGLQFLIQYYNGEERAKGNILERFSAQQFPDLHSELNLSSLELGDSALYFCASSVGGGYSYGYTFGSGTRLTVV.

The V and J genes are TRBV4-1 and TRBJ2-3; 8 nucleotides agree with TRBD1. CDR1 and CDR2 from the germline V gene are MGHRA and YSYEKL. V trimming: 5 bases; J trimming: 2 bases; junction bases outside the gene matches: 6. The CDR3 totals 15 residues. The CDR3 sequence: CASSIRQGYTDTQYF. The CDR3, as DNA: TGCGCCAGCAGCATACGACAGGGGTACACAGATACGCAGTATTTT.

The sample holds a few counts of this clone. V usage is TRBV4-3 and J usage is TRBJ2-1; TRBD2 is a possible D gene (5 bases). Trimming cost V 4 bases and J 3 bases, with 16 bases left between them. The CDR3 totals 16 residues. CDR1 LGHNA and CDR2 YSLEER come from the germline V gene. The CDR3 DNA reads TGCGCCAGCAGCCCTCGGGGTTTGTCCGACTACAATGAGCAGTTCTTC. It translates to CASSPRGLSDYNEQFF.

This chain uses TRBV6-5 with TRBJ2-7; 13 bases align to TRBD2. There are 15 residues in the CDR3. Trimming cost V 6 bases and J 2 bases; bases outside gene matches: 4. CDR1 and CDR2 (germline): MNHEY, SVGAGI. CDR3 residues: CASRLAGGETYEQYF. CDR3 nucleotides: TGTGCCAGCAGACTAGCGGGAGGGGAGACCTACGAGCAGTACTTC.

The chain combines TRBV23-1 with TRBJ2-1; 10 positions agree with TRBD2. TRBV23-1 is marked as an open reading frame, function uncertain. The CDR3 covers 16 residues. The junction had 6 bases not matched to a gene; V was cut back by 3 bases and J by 4 bases. The CDR3 coding sequence is TGCGCCAGCAGTCACCGCGAGCGGGAGGGTTACAATGAGCAGTTCTTC. Translating gives CASSHREREGYNEQFF.

V and J are TRBV29-1 and TRBJ2-7; a possible D gene is TRBD1 (5 bases). Looked up from germline, CDR1 is SQVTM and CDR2 is ANQGSEA. Trimming shortened V by 1 base and J by 3 bases, and 13 bases separated the two germline ends. CDR3 size: 14 residues. The CDR3 coding sequence is TGCAGCGTTGAAGGCACAGGTAGAGACTACGAGCAGTACTTC. It translates to CSVEGTGRDYEQYF.

The chain links TRBV19 to TRBJ1-2; no reliable D call. This CDR3 has 15 amino acids. V lost 5 bases, J lost 7 bases, and 20 bases lay in between. Germline V gives CDR1 LNHDA, CDR2 SQIVND (reference sequence). This CDR3 is CASSSGLAAFGGYTF. The CDR3 nucleotides are TGTGCCAGTAGTTCCGGACTCGCCGCGTTTGGTGGCTACACCTTC. The full variable domain, completed using reference TRBV19 and TRBJ1-2, is DGGITQSPKYLFRKEGQNVTLSCEQNLNHDAMYWYRQDPGQGLRLIYYSQIVNDFQKGDIAEGYSVSREKKESFPLTVTSAQKNPTAFYLCASSSGLAAFGGYTFGSGTRLTVV.

The V call is TRBV12-3 or TRBV12-4, the J call TRBJ1-1; D remains unclear. The CDR3 is 12 residues long. The V and J ends lost 8 bases and 4 bases respectively, with 11 bases between them. The CDR3, as DNA: TGTGCCAGCCTCCCCGGAGGCACTGAAGCTTTCTTT. Translated: CASLPGGTEAFF.